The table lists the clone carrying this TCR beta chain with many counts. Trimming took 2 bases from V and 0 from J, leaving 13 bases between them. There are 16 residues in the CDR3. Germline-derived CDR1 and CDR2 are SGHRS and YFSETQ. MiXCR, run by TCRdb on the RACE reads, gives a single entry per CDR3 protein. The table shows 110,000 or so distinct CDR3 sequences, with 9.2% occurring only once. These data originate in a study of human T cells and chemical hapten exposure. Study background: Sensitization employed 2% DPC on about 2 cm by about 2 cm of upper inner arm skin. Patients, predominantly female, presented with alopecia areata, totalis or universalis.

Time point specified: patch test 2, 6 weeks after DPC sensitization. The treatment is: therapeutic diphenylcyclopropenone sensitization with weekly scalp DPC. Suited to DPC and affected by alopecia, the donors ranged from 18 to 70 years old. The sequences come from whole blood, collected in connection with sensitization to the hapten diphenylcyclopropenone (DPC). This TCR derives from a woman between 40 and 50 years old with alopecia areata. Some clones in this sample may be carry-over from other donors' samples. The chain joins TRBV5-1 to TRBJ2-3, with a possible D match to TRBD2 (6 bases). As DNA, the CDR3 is TGCGCCAGCAGCTTATACGGGGGAACTAGCACAGATACGCAGTATTTT. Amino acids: CASSLYGGTSTDTQYF.